The 27 T cell receptor beta chains below come from one sample, sequenced in a study of CD8+CD57+ T cells in acquired aplastic anemia. An expansion of CD8+CD57+ cells by flow cytometry had been shown in patients chosen for sequencing. CDR3 and TCR beta VDJ profiling relied on a genomic DNA template. TCRdb re-derived calls from the reads in MiXCR, one entry per CDR3 protein. Of roughly 170,000 distinct CDR3 sequences in the sample, roughly 50% were seen once. The specimen was sorted CD4+, CD8+, or CD8+CD57+ T cells (not recorded which) from PBMCs. Source of these receptors: a human donor with aplastic anemia.

This rearrangement joins TRBV4-1 to TRBJ2-6; 9 bases match TRBD1. The V gene end was trimmed by 8 bases and the J gene end by 0 bases; junction bases not matched to a gene: 26. Per the germline V gene, CDR1 is MGHRA and CDR2 is YSYEKL. This CDR3 region has 23 residues. CDR3 sequence (DNA): TGCGCCAGCCTCCCAAAAGCGGGGTTTGAGACAGGGGGTCAGATCTCTGGGGCCAACGTCCTGACTTTC. It codes for CASLPKAGFETGGQISGANVLTF.

This sequence joins TRBV30 and TRBJ2-7, with D perhaps assigned TRBD1 or TRBD2 (6 bases each). The length of the CDR3 is 13 residues. Germline V gene sequence: CDR1 GTSNPN, CDR2 SVGIG (reference sequence). V lost 4 bases, J lost 6 bases, and 16 bases lay in between. DNA of the CDR3: TGTGCCTGGATTTCGGGGGCGCAGGGCGAGCAGTACTTC. It yields the protein CAWISGAQGEQYF.

Ten or more counts support this clonotype. The chain joins TRBV6-1 to TRBJ2-7; no firm D call. Per germline, CDR1 MNHNS and CDR2 SASEGT. The CDR3 is made up of 14 amino acids. V gave up 5 bases and J gave up 5 bases, with 16 bases separating them. The CDR3 spells CASSRDRSGHEQYF. The CDR3 region has the DNA TGTGCCAGCAGTCGAGACCGGTCTGGGCACGAGCAGTACTTC.

The chain employs TRBV29-1 and TRBJ1-1, with unresolved D. Trimming took off 6 bases at V and 4 bases at J, with 18 bases between the two ends. Germline V gives CDR1 SQVTM, CDR2 ANQGSEA. CDR3 length: 14 residues. The CDR3 coding sequence is TGCAGCGTCGGCCGGGAGGTTATGAGCACTGAAGCTTTCTTT. Translating gives CSVGREVMSTEAFF.

Ten or more counts support this clonotype. This rearrangement joins TRBV20-1 to TRBJ2-3; 7 positions agree with TRBD2. J gave up 0 bases and V 3 bases, and 9 bases lay outside the gene matches. The germline V gene has CDR1 DFQATT and CDR2 SNEGSKA (reference sequence). CDR3 length equals 16 residues. The CDR3 protein is CSASPLASGSTDTQYF. DNA of the CDR3: TGCAGTGCTAGTCCTCTTGCTAGCGGTAGCACAGATACGCAGTATTTT.

This clonotype came up a few times. The rearrangement links TRBV18 to TRBJ2-6, with no clear D. The ends were cut back, 2 bases at V and 9 bases at J, with 2 bases in the middle. This CDR3 contains 11 residues. Germline loops: CDR1 KGHSH, CDR2 LQKENI. CDR3 protein: CASSPNNVLTF. CDR3 in DNA: TGTGCCAGCTCACCAAACAACGTCCTGACTTTC.

The chain recombines TRBV15 with TRBJ2-4; 8 bases align to TRBD1. The CDR3 loop spans 16 amino acids. Trimming removed 4 bases from V and 3 bases from J; junction bases left unmatched: 8. Germline assignment: CDR1 LNHNV and CDR2 YYDKDF (reference sequence). Written as DNA, the CDR3 is TGTGCCACCAGCACAGGACAGGGAGGTTTCAAAAACATTCAGTACTTC. It yields the protein CATSTGQGGFKNIQYF.

This clonotype was observed a few times. The rearrangement joins TRBV12-3 or TRBV12-4 to TRBJ2-1; D is unclear. The CDR3 has 12 amino acids. Deletions cut 5 bases from V and 9 bases from J, with 11 bases between. The CDR3 sequence is CASSPRVGEQFF. The CDR3 DNA sequence: TGTGCCAGCAGTCCCAGAGTAGGTGAGCAGTTCTTC.

This clonotype was detected only a few times. CDR3 sequence reads: CASGTEYEQYF. CDR3 nucleotides: TGTGCCAGCGGTACGGAATACGAGCAGTACTTC. V is TRBV7-2 and J is TRBJ2-7; the D is unclear. V was cut by 8 bases and J by 4 bases, with 9 bases left in between. CDR1 is SGHTA and CDR2 is FQGNSA in the germline V gene. The CDR3 extends over 11 amino acids.

The rearrangement links TRBV15 to TRBJ2-7; TRBD1 might be the D (7 bases). The CDR3 spans 15 residues. Trimming removed 10 bases from V and 4 bases from J, with 23 bases in between. Per the germline V gene, CDR1 is LNHNV and CDR2 is YYDKDF (reference sequence). DNA for the CDR3: TGTGCCAGCAGTTACATGGGGTCAGGGGGGTACGAGCAGTACTTC. Amino acids: CASSYMGSGGYEQYF.

This rearrangement joins TRBV25-1 to TRBJ1-3; D remains unclear. Germline V gene sequence: CDR1 MGHDK, CDR2 SYGVNS. The CDR3 has 16 amino acids. Trimming shortened V by 1 base and J by 5 bases, and 15 bases separated the two germline ends. CDR3 sequence: CASSELVHAGRNTIYF. In DNA, the CDR3 is TGTGCCAGCAGTGAATTAGTGCACGCCGGACGAAACACCATATATTTT.

V gene TRBV19 combines with J gene TRBJ2-7; no firm D call. The CDR3 has 15 amino acids. In germline, CDR1 is LNHDA, CDR2 SQIVND (reference sequence). With 1 base removed from V and 1 base from J, the gap between germline ends came to 11 bases. The CDR3 region is CASSIAAALSYEQYF. The CDR3 bases are TGTGCCAGTAGTATAGCGGCAGCCCTTTCCTACGAGCAGTACTTC.

There are many counts of this clonotype. This chain links TRBV2 with TRBJ1-5; 7 bases are a match to TRBD1. J gave up 0 bases and V 6 bases, and 5 bases lay outside the gene matches. CDR3 length: 15 amino acids. Germline-derived CDR1 and CDR2 are SNHLY and FYNNEI. The CDR3 sequence: CASSQQGLSNQPQHF. CDR3 nucleotides: TGTGCCAGCAGCCAACAGGGGCTTAGCAATCAGCCCCAGCATTTT.

The chain combines TRBV29-1 with TRBJ2-6; no clear D. Germline loops: CDR1 SQVTM, CDR2 ANQGSEA. CDR3 size: 12 residues. With 6 bases removed from V and 4 bases from J, the gap between germline ends came to 7 bases. The CDR3 here is CSVALGANVLTF. DNA of the CDR3: TGCAGCGTCGCCCTCGGGGCCAACGTCCTGACTTTC.

The chain carries TRBV20-1 and TRBJ1-2, with 10 bases matching TRBD1. The CDR3 runs 16 residues. The germline V gene encodes CDR1 DFQATT and CDR2 SNEGSKA (reference sequence). V gave up 5 bases and J gave up 7 bases; unmatched junction bases: 16. The chain's CDR3 is CSAPYSVSRDRGGYTF. CDR3 DNA: TGCAGTGCTCCCTATTCCGTTTCCCGGGACAGGGGTGGCTACACCTTC.

Many counts were recorded for this clonotype. The chain recombines TRBV7-2 with TRBJ1-5; 8 bases agree with TRBD1. V trimming: 7 bases; J trimming: 2 bases; junction bases outside the gene matches: 7. The CDR3 contains 15 residues. Germline V lookup: CDR1 SGHTA, CDR2 FQGNSA. The CDR3 DNA reads TGTGCCAGCACTTATGGACAGGGTGGCAATCAGCCCCAGCATTTT. It translates to CASTYGQGGNQPQHF.

This clonotype was counted only a few times. The chain links TRBV3-1 to TRBJ2-4; tentatively, D is TRBD1 or TRBD2 (6 bases each). Trimming took 4 bases from V and 7 from J, leaving 14 bases between them. CDR3 length: 14 amino acids. Per germline, CDR1 LGHDT and CDR2 YNNKEL (reference sequence). DNA for the CDR3: TGTGCCAGCAGCCGGGGGGCTCGGCTTAACATTCAGTACTTC. It specifies CASSRGARLNIQYF.

Remarks on this clonotype: A read error may account for a junction end that differs from germline. This chain uses TRBV12-3 or TRBV12-4 with TRBJ1-5; maybe TRBD1 (5 bases). The CDR3 runs 15 residues. The CDR3 protein is CASRFWQGNNQPQHF. The CDR3, as DNA: TGTGCCAGCCGTTTTTGGCAGGGTAACAATCAGCCCCAGCATTTT.

The V gene is TRBV6-5, the J gene TRBJ2-5, with 12 bases aligning to TRBD2. The CDR3 totals 16 residues. The germline gives CDR1 MNHEY, CDR2 SVGAGI. J lost 4 bases, V lost 4 bases, and 7 bases had no gene match. The CDR3 nucleotides are TGTGCCAGCAGTTTTAGACTAGCGGGAGCAGGAGAGACCCAGTACTTC. It specifies CASSFRLAGAGETQYF.

The CDR3 DNA reads as TGTGCCACCAGTGTGGGACAGGGGTTGGGCGGCTACACCTTC. Its translation is CATSVGQGLGGYTF. The chain links TRBV24-1 to TRBJ1-2; 10 nucleotides agree with TRBD1. The ends lost 5 bases at V and 8 bases at J; junction bases unmatched: 7. The CDR3 loop spans 14 amino acids. CDR1 KGHDR and CDR2 SFDVKD come from the germline V gene.

This clonotype has a count of ten or more. The CDR3, as DNA: TGTGCCAGTAGTGAATCTTATACCGGGGAGCTGTTTTTT. Its translation is CASSESYTGELFF. J is TRBJ2-2 and V is TRBV19; no firm D call. The germline gives CDR1 LNHDA, CDR2 SQIVND (reference sequence). Trimming took 5 bases from V and 5 from J, leaving 9 bases between them. The length of the CDR3 is 13 residues.

This clonotype was counted between two and nine times. The chain uses TRBV18 and TRBJ2-2, with D perhaps matching TRBD1 (6 bases). CDR1 and CDR2 (germline): KGHSH, LQKENI. V lost 4 bases and J 0 bases, leaving 12 bases between the germline ends. The CDR3 has 16 amino acids. CDR3 nucleotide sequence: TGTGCCAGCTCACGGCGGACAGACGCGAACACCGGGGAGCTGTTTTTT. Translation gives CASSRRTDANTGELFF.

This clonotype has a count of ten or more. The chain combines TRBV14 with TRBJ2-2; possible D gene TRBD2, 6 bases. V gave up 0 bases and J gave up 5 bases, with 13 bases separating them. Germline V gene lookup returns CDR1 SGHDN and CDR2 FVKESK. This CDR3 is 16 amino acids long. The CDR3 DNA reads TGTGCCAGCAGCCAAGATGCGGGGCGGTCAACCGGGGAGCTGTTTTTT. This sequence encodes CASSQDAGRSTGELFF.

This clonotype was seen only once. The CDR3 protein is CSVVTSGRSPDTQYF. CDR3 DNA: TGCAGCGTAGTTACTAGCGGGAGAAGTCCAGATACGCAGTATTTT. V usage is TRBV29-1 and J usage is TRBJ2-3; TRBD2 aligns across 11 bases. There are 15 residues in the CDR3. Per the germline V gene, CDR1 is SQVTM and CDR2 is ANQGSEA. V shed 6 bases and J 4 bases; nucleotides not matched to a gene: 9.

The DNA for the CDR3 is TGTGCCAGCAGCAAGTCCCGGGACAGGGGGCAAGGCTACACCTTC. Protein sequence: CASSKSRDRGQGYTF. The rearrangement links TRBV7-2 to TRBJ1-2; TRBD1 agrees at 12 bases. Germline V lookup: CDR1 SGHTA, CDR2 FQGNSA. J gave up 8 bases and V 5 bases, and 9 bases lay outside the gene matches. This CDR3 contains 15 residues.

This clonotype was detected many times. The V gene is TRBV9, the J gene TRBJ1-1; unclear D gene. Per germline, CDR1 SGDLS and CDR2 YYNGEE. V dropped 2 bases and J dropped 3 bases, with 8 bases sitting between them. The length of the CDR3 is 13 residues. The CDR3 DNA reads TGTGCCAGCAGCGTTTCTCTGGACACTGAAGCTTTCTTT. This encodes CASSVSLDTEAFF.

This clonotype was counted ten times or more. This chain joins TRBV19 and TRBJ1-6; tentative D call: TRBD1 (5 bases). In germline, CDR1 is LNHDA, CDR2 SQIVND (reference sequence). With 5 bases removed from V and 7 bases from J, the gap between germline ends came to 9 bases. This CDR3 is 13 amino acids long. The CDR3 loop is CASSRGNNSPLHF. CDR3 in DNA: TGTGCCAGTAGTCGGGGGAACAATTCACCCCTCCACTTT.